This TCR beta chain originates from a study of CD8 T cells in Susac syndrome (dated by TCRdb to about 2019). Looking at the study overall: Among the sequenced Susac syndrome patients, about six had clinically active disease and roughly eight were in clinical remission. Susac syndrome patients were therapy-naive, on corticosteroids (some also receiving IVIg), or on IVIg alone at blood withdrawal. Whether CD8+ T cell activation and differentiation in Susac syndrome was antigen driven was tested using repertoire sequencing.

A note on this clonotype: This receptor's antigen is unknown. No much larger clone is present one base from it, and per-base qualities are unavailable.

The CDR3, from cysteine to phenylalanine, totals 13 residues. Only the CDR3 portion is preserved as DNA: 39 bases, with reading frame beginning at the first base. According to the germline V gene, CDR1 reads MNHEY and CDR2 reads SVGAGI. Trimming takes 5 bases off V and 5 bases off J; junction bases not matched to a gene: 3. Peripheral blood CD8+ and CD4+ T cells from healthy donors, Susac syndrome patients and multiple sclerosis patients were profiled by high-throughput TCR beta sequencing. Recently defined diagnostic criteria for definite or probable disease were met by the Susac syndrome patients. Bulk CD8+ and CD4+ T cells were purified by magnetic negative isolation, whereas CD8+ TEMRA cells were enriched by FACS. Blood was drawn into EDTA tubes, processed within 24 hours, and PBMCs were isolated by density gradient centrifugation. PBMCs intended for TCR sequencing were cryopreserved in liquid nitrogen and thawed later in a water bath at 37 degrees C. A purity of at least 90% was achieved for sorted or isolated CD4+, CD8+ and CD8+ TEMRA cells.

Results the study describes overall, beyond this receptor: In patients with Susac syndrome, the CD4+ T cell repertoire showed no detectable clonal expansion. The TCR sequencing and HLA analysis was acknowledged to have included a relatively small number of individuals.

RNA was extracted using the RNeasy kit, and about 0.45 to 1 ug of the RNA was reverse transcribed with random hexamers. The immunoSEQ multiplex PCR assay, which covers 54 Vbeta and 13 Jbeta segments, was used to amplify TCR beta CDR3 regions. PCR amplification bias was corrected by using a synthetic template baseline for primer optimization and computational correction. In the paper's pipeline: Reads were annotated to V, D and J genes according to IMGT and were analyzed with immunoSEQ Analyzer, with only productive sequences retained. To calculate clonality, Shannon entropy was normalized by log2 of the number of productive unique sequences and then subtracted from one. For each patient and control, public and private clones were evaluated among the 100 most prevalent clones. Clones were defined as Susac-specific if absent from the healthy and MS cohorts, from around 1,100 published viral clones and from other ImmuneACCESS disease sequences. In TCRdb, the public reads were trimmed at Q25 with fastp and aligned with MiXCR, with productive beta chains retained. Rows are combined by CDR3 protein, so each entry shows the most common genes and DNA. None of the V and J calls come from the authors' own analysis; TCRdb made them. The sample has about 180,000 distinct CDR3 sequences on record, roughly 94% of them singletons. The ten biggest clones cover 0.099% of the sample.

This receptor was identified in a human donor with Susac syndrome. The specimen sequenced was CD4+ T cells from PBMCs. The V gene is TRBV6-5 and the J gene is TRBJ1-3; TRBD1 fits 7 bases in the junction. The CDR3 loop reads CASSPGQRNTIYF. The nucleotide sequence reads TGTGCCAGCAGTCCGGGACAGAGAAACACCATATATTTT.